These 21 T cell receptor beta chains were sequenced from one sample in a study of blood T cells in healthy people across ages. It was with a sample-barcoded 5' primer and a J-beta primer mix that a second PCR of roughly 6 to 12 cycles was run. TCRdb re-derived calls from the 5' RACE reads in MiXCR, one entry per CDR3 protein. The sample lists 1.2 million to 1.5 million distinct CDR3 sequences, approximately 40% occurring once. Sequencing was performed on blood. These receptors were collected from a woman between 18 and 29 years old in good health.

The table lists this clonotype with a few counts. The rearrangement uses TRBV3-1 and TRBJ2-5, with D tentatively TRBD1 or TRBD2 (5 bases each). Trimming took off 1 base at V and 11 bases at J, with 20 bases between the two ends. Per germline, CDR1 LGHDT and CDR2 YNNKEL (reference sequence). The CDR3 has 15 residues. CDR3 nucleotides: TGTGCCAGCAGCCAAGGGGGACCGTGGGGTAATGAGCAGTACTTC. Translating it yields CASSQGGPWGNEQYF.

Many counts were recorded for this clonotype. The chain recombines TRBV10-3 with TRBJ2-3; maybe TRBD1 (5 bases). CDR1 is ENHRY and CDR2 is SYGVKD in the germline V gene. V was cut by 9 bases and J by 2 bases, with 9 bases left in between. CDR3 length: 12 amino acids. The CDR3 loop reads CAISRDTDTQYF. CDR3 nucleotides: TGTGCCATTAGCAGGGACACAGATACGCAGTATTTT.

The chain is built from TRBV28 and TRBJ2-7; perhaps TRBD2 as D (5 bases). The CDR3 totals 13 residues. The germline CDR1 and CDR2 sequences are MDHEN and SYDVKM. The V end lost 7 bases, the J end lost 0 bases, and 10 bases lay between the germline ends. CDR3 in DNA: TGTGCCAGCACCGGGGTCCTCTCCTACGAGCAGTACTTC. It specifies CASTGVLSYEQYF.

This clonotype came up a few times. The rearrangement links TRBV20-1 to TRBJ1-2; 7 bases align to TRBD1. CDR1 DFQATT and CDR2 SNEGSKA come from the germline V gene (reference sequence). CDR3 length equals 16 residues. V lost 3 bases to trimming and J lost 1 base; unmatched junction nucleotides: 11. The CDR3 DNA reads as TGCAGTGCTAGGCCACCAGGGGGGACATTTAACTATGGCTACACCTTC. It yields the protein CSARPPGGTFNYGYTF.

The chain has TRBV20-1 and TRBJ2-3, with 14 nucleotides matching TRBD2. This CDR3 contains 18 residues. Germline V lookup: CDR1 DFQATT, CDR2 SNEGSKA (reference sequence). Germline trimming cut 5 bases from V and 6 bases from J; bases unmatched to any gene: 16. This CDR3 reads CSAYHDSGTSGRWDTQYF. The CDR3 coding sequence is TGCAGTGCTTACCACGACTCCGGGACTAGCGGGAGATGGGATACGCAGTATTTT.

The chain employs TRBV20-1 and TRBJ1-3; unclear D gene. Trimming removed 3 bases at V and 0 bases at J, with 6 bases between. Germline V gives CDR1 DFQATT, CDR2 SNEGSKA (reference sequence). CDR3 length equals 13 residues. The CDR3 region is CSARSNSGNTIYF. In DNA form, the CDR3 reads TGCAGTGCTAGGTCGAACTCTGGAAACACCATATATTTT.

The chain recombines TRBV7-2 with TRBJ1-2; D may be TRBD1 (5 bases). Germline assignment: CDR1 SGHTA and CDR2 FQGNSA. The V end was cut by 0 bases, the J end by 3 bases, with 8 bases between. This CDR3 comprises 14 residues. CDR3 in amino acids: CASSLALGDYGYTF. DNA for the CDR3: TGTGCCAGCAGCTTAGCGCTAGGGGACTATGGCTACACCTTC.

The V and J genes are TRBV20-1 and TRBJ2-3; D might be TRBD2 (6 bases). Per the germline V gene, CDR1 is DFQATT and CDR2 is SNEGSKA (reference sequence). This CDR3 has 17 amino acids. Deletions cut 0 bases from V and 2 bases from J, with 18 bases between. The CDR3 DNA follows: TGCAGTGCTAGAGATCAAGAAGGGACTGGAGCCACAGATACGCAGTATTTT. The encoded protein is CSARDQEGTGATDTQYF.

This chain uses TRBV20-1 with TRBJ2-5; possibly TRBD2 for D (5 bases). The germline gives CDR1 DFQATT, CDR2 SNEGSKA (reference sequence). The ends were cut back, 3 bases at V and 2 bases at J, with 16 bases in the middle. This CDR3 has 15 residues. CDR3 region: CSARPNPGSQETQYF. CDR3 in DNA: TGCAGTGCTAGGCCCAACCCGGGATCTCAAGAGACCCAGTACTTC.

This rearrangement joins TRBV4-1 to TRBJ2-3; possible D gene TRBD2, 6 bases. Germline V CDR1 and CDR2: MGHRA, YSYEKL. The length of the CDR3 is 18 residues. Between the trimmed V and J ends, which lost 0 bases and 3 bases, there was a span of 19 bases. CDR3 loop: CASSQEGTLIQKTDTQYF. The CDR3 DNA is TGCGCCAGCAGCCAAGAAGGGACTCTCATTCAAAAAACAGATACGCAGTATTTT.

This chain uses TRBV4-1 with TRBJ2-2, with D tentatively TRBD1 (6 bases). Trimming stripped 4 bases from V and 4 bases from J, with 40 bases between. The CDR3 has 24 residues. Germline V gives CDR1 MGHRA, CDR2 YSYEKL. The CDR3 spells CASSPRLSPSGHVSAARGTGELFF. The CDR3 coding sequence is TGCGCCAGCAGCCCCCGACTGAGCCCATCGGGACACGTTAGCGCGGCCCGCGGCACCGGGGAGCTGTTTTTT.

CDR3 in DNA: TGCAGTGCTAGAGAGGATGGGCAGGGATGGGGCAATGAGCAGTACTTC. It codes for CSAREDGQGWGNEQYF. The V gene is TRBV20-1, the J gene TRBJ2-7, with D possibly matching TRBD1 (5 bases). From germline, CDR1 is DFQATT and CDR2 SNEGSKA (reference sequence). This CDR3 is 16 amino acids long. V shed 0 bases and J shed 7 bases, with 22 bases lying between them.

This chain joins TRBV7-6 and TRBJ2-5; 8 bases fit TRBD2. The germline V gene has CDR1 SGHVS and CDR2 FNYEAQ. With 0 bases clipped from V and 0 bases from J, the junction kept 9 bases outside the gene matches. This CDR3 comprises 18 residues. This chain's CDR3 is CASSLAPVAGSYQETQYF. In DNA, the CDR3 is TGTGCCAGCAGCTTAGCGCCAGTAGCGGGGTCGTACCAAGAGACCCAGTACTTC.

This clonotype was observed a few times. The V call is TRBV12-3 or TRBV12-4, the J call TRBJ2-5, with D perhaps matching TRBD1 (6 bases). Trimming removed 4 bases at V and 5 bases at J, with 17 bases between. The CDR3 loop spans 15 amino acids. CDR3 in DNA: TGTGCCAGCAGTTCTCCCGCCAGGGGTGACGAGACCCAGTACTTC. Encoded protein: CASSSPARGDETQYF.

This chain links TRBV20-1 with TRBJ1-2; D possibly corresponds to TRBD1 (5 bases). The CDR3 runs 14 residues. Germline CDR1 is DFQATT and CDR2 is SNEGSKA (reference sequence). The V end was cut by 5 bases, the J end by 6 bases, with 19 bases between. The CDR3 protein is CSAPRGGVVDGYTF. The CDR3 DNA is TGCAGTGCTCCCCGAGGAGGGGTCGTCGATGGCTACACCTTC.

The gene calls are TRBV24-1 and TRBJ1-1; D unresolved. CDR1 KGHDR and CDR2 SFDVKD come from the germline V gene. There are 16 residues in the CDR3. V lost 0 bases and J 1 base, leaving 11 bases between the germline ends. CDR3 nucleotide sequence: TGTGCCACCAGTGATTTGTGGGAGAAACAGAACACTGAAGCTTTCTTT. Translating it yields CATSDLWEKQNTEAFF.

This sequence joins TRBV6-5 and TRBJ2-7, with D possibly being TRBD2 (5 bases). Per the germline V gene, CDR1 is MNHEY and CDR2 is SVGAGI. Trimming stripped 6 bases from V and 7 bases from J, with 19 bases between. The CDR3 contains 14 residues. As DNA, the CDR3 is TGTGCCAGCAGCGCCGGGCCACTCACGGGGGAGCAGTACTTC. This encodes CASSAGPLTGEQYF.

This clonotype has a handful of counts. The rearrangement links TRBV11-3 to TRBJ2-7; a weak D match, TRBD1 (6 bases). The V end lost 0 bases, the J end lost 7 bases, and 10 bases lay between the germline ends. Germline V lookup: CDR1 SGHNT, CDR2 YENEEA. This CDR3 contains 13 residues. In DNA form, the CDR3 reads TGTGCCAGCAGCTTAGAGCAGGGGAGTGAGCAGTACTTC. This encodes CASSLEQGSEQYF.

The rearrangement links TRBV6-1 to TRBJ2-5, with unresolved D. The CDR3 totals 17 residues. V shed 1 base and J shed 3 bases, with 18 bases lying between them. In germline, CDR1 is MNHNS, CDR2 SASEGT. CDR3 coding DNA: TGTGCCAGCAGTGAAGTTTATGTCGGAGCGCCGGAAGAGACCCAGTACTTC. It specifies CASSEVYVGAPEETQYF.

CDR3 in amino acids: CASSQPRANYGYTF. The DNA of the CDR3 is TGCGCCAGCAGCCAACCACGAGCTAACTATGGCTACACCTTC. The chain couples TRBV4-1 to TRBJ1-2; the D is unclear. Germline CDR1 MGHRA, CDR2 YSYEKL. V shed 2 bases and J shed 0 bases, with 7 bases lying between them. The CDR3 sequence is 14 residues long.

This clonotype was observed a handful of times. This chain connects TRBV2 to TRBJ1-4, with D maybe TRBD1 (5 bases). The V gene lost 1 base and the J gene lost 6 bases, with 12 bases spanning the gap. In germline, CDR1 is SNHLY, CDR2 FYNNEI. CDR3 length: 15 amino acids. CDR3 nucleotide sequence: TGTGCCAGCAGTGAAGTCGACAGCGAGTATGAAAAACTGTTTTTT. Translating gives CASSEVDSEYEKLFF.